The rows below give T cell receptor beta chains drawn from one sample of a study of cytomegalovirus exposure and HLA in healthy donors. Using immunoSEQ multiplex PCR, the repertoire was profiled, and TCRdb retains in-frame clones only, with some absent. The sample shows roughly 120,000 clones, under 80% of them seen only once. Input material: PBMCs. These receptors all stem from a woman aged 60-75 years in good health and CMV-seropositive. CDR3s include the opening cysteine and the closing phenylalanine or tryptophan. A D gene is named only where the DNA matches it firmly. Clone size is given for some rows only: seen once, a few or many times, or a class if the clone is expanded.

v_gene	abundance	d_gene	j_gene	CDR3aa	CDR3nt
TRBV4-1	.	TRBD2	TRBJ2-7	CASSSENLAGANEQYF	TGCGCCAGCAGCTCCGAAAATTTAGCGGGGGCCAACGAGCAGTACTTC
TRBV18	.	TRBD2	TRBJ2-5	CASSPNGGGRETQYF	TGTGCCAGCTCACCCAACGGGGGGGGCCGGGAGACCCAGTACTTC
TRBV7-2	.	TRBD2	TRBJ2-1	CASSLGDFGRDAYNEQFF	TGTGCCAGCAGCTTGGGGGACTTCGGGAGGGATGCTTACAATGAGCAGTTCTTC
TRBV15	.	.	TRBJ1-2	CATSFPNAYGYTF	TGTGCCACCAGCTTCCCTAATGCCTATGGCTACACCTTC
TRBV15	.	TRBD1	TRBJ1-2	CATSRDGRGHGYTF	TGTGCCACCAGCAGAGACGGTAGGGGGCATGGCTACACCTTC
TRBV5-4	.	.	TRBJ2-7	CASSSSYEQYF	TGTGCCAGCAGCTCCTCCTACGAGCAGTACTTC
TRBV5-1	.	TRBD1	TRBJ2-5	CASSVRDREETQYF	TGCGCCAGCAGCGTCCGGGACAGGGAAGAGACCCAGTACTTC
TRBV5-8	few	.	TRBJ1-2	CASSLATTGFYGYTF	TGTGCCAGCAGCTTGGCCACTACGGGATTCTATGGCTACACCTTC
TRBV7-6	.	.	TRBJ2-7	CASSSGLGSEQYF	TGTGCCAGCAGCTCCGGGTTAGGGAGCGAGCAGTACTTC
TRBV30	.	.	TRBJ1-5	CAWSVLEGNQPQHF	TGTGCCTGGAGTGTATTAGAGGGCAATCAGCCCCAGCATTTT
TRBV6-1	few	.	TRBJ2-7	CASSEAGGIAAYEQYF	TGTGCCAGCAGTGAAGCCGGAGGGATAGCAGCCTACGAGCAGTACTTC
TRBV30	.	.	TRBJ1-5	CAWSVPDNTNQPQHF	TGTGCCTGGAGTGTACCGGACAACACCAATCAGCCCCAGCATTTT
TRBV7-2	few	TRBD1	TRBJ1-1	CASSPGTGLMNTEAFF	TGTGCCAGCAGCCCCGGGACAGGCCTTATGAACACTGAAGCTTTCTTT
TRBV7-2	.	TRBD1	TRBJ1-1	CASRAGGNTEAFF	TGTGCCAGCAGGGCAGGGGGGAACACTGAAGCTTTCTTT
TRBV27	once	.	TRBJ2-5	CASSSTPRAGRQETQYF	TGTGCCAGCAGTTCCACTCCCCGTGCAGGGAGGCAAGAGACCCAGTACTTC
TRBV7-2	.	TRBD1	TRBJ1-3	CASSSQGTDSGNTIYF	TGTGCCAGCAGCTCCCAGGGGACAGACTCTGGAAACACCATATATTTT
TRBV7-2	.	.	TRBJ1-2	CASSSPQINYGYTF	TGTGCCAGCAGCTCCCCGCAGATAAACTATGGCTACACCTTC
TRBV9	once	TRBD2	TRBJ2-1	CASSVENGGASEQFF	TGTGCCAGCAGCGTAGAGAACGGGGGGGCCTCTGAGCAGTTCTTC
TRBV4-1	.	TRBD2	TRBJ2-4	CASSQASGGYLGKNIQYF	TGCGCCAGCAGCCAAGCTAGCGGGGGGTATTTAGGCAAAAACATTCAGTACTTC
TRBV4-2	.	TRBD2	TRBJ2-3	CASSQSWLAGGTDTQYF	TGTGCCAGCAGCCAAAGTTGGCTAGCGGGAGGTACAGATACGCAGTATTTT
TRBV5-1	.	TRBD1	TRBJ1-5	CASSATGDSNQPQHF	TGCGCCAGCAGTGCCACAGGGGATAGCAATCAGCCCCAGCATTTT
TRBV7-2	.	.	TRBJ1-1	CASSFQGGGTEAFF	TGTGCCAGCAGCTTCCAGGGAGGGGGCACTGAAGCTTTCTTT
TRBV7-9	.	TRBD1	TRBJ1-1	CASSRRDREFSHRAFF	TGTGCCAGCAGCAGACGGGACAGGGAATTTTCACATCGAGCTTTCTTT
TRBV7-2	.	.	TRBJ2-7	CASSLAVGGSYEQYF	TGTGCCAGCAGCTTAGCGGTGGGGGGATCCTACGAGCAGTACTTC
TRBV23-1	once	.	TRBJ1-1	CAPFSGTEAFF	TGCGCCCCCTTTTCAGGCACTGAAGCTTTCTTT
TRBV30	.	.	TRBJ1-2	CAWTLGGGQNYGYTF	TGTGCCTGGACCCTTGGGGGGGGGCAAAACTATGGCTACACCTTC
TRBV27	few	TRBD1	TRBJ1-5	CASSLNARDRPSNQPQHF	TGTGCCAGCAGTTTAAATGCAAGGGACAGACCGAGCAATCAGCCCCAGCATTTT
TRBV6-5	.	TRBD1	TRBJ1-2	CASSYSKTGGSGYTF	TGTGCCAGCAGTTACTCAAAGACAGGGGGCAGCGGCTACACCTTC
TRBV7-2	.	TRBD2	TRBJ2-7	CASSTSGRKREQYF	TGTGCCAGCAGCACTAGCGGGAGAAAACGCGAGCAGTACTTC
TRBV6-5	.	TRBD2	TRBJ2-7	CASSYDGRGSYEQYF	TGTGCCAGCAGTTACGATGGCCGCGGGAGCTACGAGCAGTACTTC
TRBV18	few	TRBD1	TRBJ1-1	CASSIRTGAQRGAFF	TGTGCCAGCTCAATAAGGACAGGGGCCCAACGAGGAGCTTTCTTT